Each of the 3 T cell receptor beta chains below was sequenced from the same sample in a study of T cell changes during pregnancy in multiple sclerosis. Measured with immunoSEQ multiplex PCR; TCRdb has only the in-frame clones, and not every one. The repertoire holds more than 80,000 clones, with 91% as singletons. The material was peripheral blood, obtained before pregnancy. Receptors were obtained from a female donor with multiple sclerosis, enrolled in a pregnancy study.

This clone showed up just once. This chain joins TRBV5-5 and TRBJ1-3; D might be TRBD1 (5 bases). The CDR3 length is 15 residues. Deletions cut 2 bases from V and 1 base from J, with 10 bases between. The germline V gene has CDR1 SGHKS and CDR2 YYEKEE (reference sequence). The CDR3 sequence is CASSFPRASGNTIYF. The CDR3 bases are TGTGCCAGCAGCTTCCCCAGGGCTTCTGGAAACACCATATATTTT.

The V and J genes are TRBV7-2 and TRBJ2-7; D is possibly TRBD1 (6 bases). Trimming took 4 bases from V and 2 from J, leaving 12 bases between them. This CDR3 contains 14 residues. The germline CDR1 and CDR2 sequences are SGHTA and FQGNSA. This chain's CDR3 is CASSSSGAAYEQYF. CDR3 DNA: TGTGCCAGCAGCTCGTCAGGGGCGGCCTACGAGCAGTACTTC.

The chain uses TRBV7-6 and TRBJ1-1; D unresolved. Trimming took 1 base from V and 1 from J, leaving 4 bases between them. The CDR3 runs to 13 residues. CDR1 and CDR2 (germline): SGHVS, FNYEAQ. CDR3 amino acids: CASSLDRNTEAFF. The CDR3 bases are TGTGCCAGCAGCTTAGACAGGAACACTGAAGCTTTCTTT.